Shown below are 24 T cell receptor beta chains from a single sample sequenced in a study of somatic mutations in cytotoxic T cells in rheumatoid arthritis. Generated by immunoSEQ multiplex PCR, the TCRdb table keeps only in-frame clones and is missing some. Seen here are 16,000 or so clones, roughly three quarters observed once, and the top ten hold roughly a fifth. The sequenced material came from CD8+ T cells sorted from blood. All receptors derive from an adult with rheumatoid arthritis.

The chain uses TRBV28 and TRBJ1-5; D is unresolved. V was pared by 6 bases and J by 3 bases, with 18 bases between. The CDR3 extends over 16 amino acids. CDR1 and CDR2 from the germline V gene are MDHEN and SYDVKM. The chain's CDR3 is CASSALGVRDNQPQHF. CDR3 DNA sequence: TGTGCCAGCAGCGCGTTAGGAGTTCGGGACAATCAGCCCCAGCATTTT. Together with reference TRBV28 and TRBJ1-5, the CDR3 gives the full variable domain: DVKVTQSSRYLVKRTGEKVFLECVQDMDHENMFWYRQDPGLGLRLIYFSYDVKMKEKGDIPEGYSVSREKKERFSLILESASTNQTSMYLCASSALGVRDNQPQHFGDGTRLSIL.

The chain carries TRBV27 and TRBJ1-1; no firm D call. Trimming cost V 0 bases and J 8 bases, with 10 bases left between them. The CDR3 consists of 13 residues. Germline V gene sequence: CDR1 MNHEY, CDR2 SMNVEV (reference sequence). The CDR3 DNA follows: TGTGCCAGCAGTTTATCGAGGGTCTCCGAAGCTTTCTTT. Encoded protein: CASSLSRVSEAFF.

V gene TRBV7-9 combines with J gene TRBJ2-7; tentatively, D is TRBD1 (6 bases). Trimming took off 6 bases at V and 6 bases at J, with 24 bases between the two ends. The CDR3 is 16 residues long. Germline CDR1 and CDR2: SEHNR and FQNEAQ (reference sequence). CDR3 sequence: CASRELQGRDRGEQYF. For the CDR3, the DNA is TGTGCCAGCAGGGAGCTGCAGGGGCGAGATCGGGGCGAGCAGTACTTC. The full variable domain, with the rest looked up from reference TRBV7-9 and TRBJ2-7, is DTGVSQNPRHKITKRGQNVTFRCDPISEHNRLYWYRQTLGQGPEFLTYFQNEAQLEKSRLLSDRFSAERPKGSFSTLEIQRTEQGDSAMYLCASRELQGRDRGEQYFGPGTRLTVT.

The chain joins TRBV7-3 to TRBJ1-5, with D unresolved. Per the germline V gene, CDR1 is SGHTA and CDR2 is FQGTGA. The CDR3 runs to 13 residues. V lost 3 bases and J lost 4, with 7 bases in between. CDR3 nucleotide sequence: TGTGCCAGCAGCTTGACCGGGAATCAGCCCCAGCATTTT. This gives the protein CASSLTGNQPQHF.

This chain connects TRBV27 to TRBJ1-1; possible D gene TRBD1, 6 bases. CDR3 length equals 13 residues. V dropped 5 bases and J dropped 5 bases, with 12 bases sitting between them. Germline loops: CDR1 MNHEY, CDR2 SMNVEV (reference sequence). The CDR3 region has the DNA TGTGCCAGCAGTATGACCCAGGGGACTGAAGCTTTCTTT. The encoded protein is CASSMTQGTEAFF.

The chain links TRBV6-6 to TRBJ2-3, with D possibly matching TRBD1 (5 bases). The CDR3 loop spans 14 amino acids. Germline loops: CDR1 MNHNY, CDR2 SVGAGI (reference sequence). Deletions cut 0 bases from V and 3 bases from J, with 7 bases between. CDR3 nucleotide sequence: TGTGCCAGCAGTTACTCGGCAGGGACAGATACGCAGTATTTT. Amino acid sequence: CASSYSAGTDTQYF.

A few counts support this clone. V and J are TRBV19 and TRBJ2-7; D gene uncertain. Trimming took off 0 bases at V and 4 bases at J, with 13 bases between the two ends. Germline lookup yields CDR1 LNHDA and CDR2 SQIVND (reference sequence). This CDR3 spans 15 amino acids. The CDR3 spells CASSIEGLAQYEQYF. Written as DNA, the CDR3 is TGTGCCAGTAGTATAGAGGGATTAGCCCAATACGAGCAGTACTTC.

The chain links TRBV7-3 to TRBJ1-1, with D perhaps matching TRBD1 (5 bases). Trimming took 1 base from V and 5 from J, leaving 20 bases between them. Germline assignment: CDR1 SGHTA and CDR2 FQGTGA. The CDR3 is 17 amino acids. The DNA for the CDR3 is TGTGCCAGCAGCTTAAATGCCCGTGTTGGGGGAGGAACTGAAGCTTTCTTT. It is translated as CASSLNARVGGGTEAFF.

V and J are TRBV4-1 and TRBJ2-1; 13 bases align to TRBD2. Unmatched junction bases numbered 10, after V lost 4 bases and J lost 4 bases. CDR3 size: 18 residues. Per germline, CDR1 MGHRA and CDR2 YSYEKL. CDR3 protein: CASSRVPGLAGDYNEQFF. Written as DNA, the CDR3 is TGCGCCAGCAGCCGCGTTCCTGGACTAGCGGGAGATTACAATGAGCAGTTCTTC.

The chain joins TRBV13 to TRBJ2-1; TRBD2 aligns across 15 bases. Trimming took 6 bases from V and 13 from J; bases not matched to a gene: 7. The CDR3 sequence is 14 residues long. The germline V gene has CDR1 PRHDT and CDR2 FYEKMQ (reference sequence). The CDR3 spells CASSTGTSGRHQFF. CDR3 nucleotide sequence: TGTGCCAGCAGTACCGGGACTAGCGGGAGGCATCAGTTCTTC.

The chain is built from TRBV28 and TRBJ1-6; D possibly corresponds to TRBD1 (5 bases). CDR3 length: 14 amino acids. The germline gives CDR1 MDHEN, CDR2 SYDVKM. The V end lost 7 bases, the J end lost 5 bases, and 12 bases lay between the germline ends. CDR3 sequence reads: CASTPTAHNSPLHF. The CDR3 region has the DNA TGTGCCAGCACCCCGACAGCCCATAATTCACCCCTCCACTTT. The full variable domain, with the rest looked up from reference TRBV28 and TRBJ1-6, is DVKVTQSSRYLVKRTGEKVFLECVQDMDHENMFWYRQDPGLGLRLIYFSYDVKMKEKGDIPEGYSVSREKKERFSLILESASTNQTSMYLCASTPTAHNSPLHFGNGTRLTVT.

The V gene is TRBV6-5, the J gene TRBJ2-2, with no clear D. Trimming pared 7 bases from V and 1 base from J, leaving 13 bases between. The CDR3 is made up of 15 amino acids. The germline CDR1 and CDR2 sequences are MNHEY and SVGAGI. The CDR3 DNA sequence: TGTGCCAGCAAATTTTCCAGCATGAACACCGGGGAGCTGTTTTTT. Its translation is CASKFSSMNTGELFF.

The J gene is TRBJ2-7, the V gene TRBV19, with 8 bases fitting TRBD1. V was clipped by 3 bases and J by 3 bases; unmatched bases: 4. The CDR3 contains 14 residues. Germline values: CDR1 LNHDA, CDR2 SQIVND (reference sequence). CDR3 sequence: CASSMGTGFYEQYF. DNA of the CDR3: TGTGCCAGTAGTATGGGGACAGGATTCTACGAGCAGTACTTC.

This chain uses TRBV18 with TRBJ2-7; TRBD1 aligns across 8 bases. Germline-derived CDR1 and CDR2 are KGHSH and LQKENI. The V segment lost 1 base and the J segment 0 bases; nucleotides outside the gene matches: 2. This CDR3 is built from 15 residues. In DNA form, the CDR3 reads TGTGCCAGCTCACCACGGGACAGGAGCTCCTACGAGCAGTACTTC. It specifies CASSPRDRSSYEQYF.

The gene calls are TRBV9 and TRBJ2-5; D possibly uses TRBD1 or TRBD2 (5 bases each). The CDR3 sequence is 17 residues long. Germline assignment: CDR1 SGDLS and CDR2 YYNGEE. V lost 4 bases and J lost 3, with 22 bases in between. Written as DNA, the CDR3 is TGTGCCAGCAGCCCCTACACGGGGCAGAAGCTTGAAGAGACCCAGTACTTC. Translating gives CASSPYTGQKLEETQYF.

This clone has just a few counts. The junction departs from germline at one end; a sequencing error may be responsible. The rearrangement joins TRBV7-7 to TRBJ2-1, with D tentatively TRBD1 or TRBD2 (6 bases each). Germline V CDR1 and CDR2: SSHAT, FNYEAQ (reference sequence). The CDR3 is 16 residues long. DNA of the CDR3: TGTGCTAGCAGCGCAGCACTAGTCGGGGGCCCCAATGAGCAGTTCTTC. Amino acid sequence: CASSAALVGGPNEQFF.

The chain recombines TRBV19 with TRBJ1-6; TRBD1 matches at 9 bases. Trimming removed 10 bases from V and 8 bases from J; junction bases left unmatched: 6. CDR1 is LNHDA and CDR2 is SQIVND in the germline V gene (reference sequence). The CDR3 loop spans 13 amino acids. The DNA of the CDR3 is TGTGCCACTAGGACAGGGGAATATTCACCCCTCCACTTT. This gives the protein CATRTGEYSPLHF.

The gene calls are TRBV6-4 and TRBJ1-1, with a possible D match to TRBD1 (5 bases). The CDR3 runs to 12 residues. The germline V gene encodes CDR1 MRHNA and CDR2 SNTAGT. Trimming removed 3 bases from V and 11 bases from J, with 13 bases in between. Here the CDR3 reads CASSETGRVAFF. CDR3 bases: TGTGCCAGCAGTGAAACAGGAAGGGTGGCTTTCTTT.

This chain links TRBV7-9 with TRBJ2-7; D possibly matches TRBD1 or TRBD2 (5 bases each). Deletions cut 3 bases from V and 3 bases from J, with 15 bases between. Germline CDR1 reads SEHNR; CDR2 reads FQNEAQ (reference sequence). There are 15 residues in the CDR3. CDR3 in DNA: TGTGCCAGCAGCTTGCCCGGGACGCCAGGCTACGAGCAGTACTTC. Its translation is CASSLPGTPGYEQYF. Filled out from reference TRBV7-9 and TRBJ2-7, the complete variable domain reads DTGVSQNPRHKITKRGQNVTFRCDPISEHNRLYWYRQTLGQGPEFLTYFQNEAQLEKSRLLSDRFSAERPKGSFSTLEIQRTEQGDSAMYLCASSLPGTPGYEQYFGPGTRLTVT.

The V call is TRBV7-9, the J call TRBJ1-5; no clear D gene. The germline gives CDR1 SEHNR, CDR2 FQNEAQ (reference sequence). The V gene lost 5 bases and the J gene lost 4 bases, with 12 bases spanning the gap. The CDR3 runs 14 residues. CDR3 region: CASSRLEANQPQHF. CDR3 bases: TGTGCCAGCAGCCGATTGGAGGCGAATCAGCCCCAGCATTTT. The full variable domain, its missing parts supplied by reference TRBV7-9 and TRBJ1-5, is DTGVSQNPRHKITKRGQNVTFRCDPISEHNRLYWYRQTLGQGPEFLTYFQNEAQLEKSRLLSDRFSAERPKGSFSTLEIQRTEQGDSAMYLCASSRLEANQPQHFGDGTRLSIL.

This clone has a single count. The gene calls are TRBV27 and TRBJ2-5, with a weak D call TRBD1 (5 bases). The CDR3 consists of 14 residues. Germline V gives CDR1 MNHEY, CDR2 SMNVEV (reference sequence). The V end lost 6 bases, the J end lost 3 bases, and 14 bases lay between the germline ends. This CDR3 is CASSKRGTEETQYF. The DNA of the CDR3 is TGTGCCAGCAGCAAAAGGGGCACTGAAGAGACCCAGTACTTC.

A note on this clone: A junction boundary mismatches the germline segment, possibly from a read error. The CDR3 is CAGSTQQVSSSYGYTF. Written as DNA, the CDR3 is TGTGCCGGCAGCACCCAACAGGTCTCTTCCTCCTATGGCTACACCTTC. The gene calls are TRBV7-9 and TRBJ1-2; D is perhaps TRBD1 (5 bases). In germline, CDR1 is SEHNR, CDR2 FQNEAQ (reference sequence). The CDR3 consists of 16 residues.

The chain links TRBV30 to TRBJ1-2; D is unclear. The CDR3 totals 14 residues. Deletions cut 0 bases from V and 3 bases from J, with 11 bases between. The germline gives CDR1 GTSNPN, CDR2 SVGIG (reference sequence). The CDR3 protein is CAWSVPDIYYGYTF. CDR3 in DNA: TGTGCCTGGAGTGTACCCGACATCTACTATGGCTACACCTTC.

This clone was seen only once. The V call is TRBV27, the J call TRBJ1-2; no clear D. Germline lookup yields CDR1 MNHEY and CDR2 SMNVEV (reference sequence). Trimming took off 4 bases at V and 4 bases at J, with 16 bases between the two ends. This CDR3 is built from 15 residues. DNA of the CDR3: TGTGCCAGCAGTTGGAATATTGGCAGGACCTATGGCTACACCTTC. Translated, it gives CASSWNIGRTYGYTF.